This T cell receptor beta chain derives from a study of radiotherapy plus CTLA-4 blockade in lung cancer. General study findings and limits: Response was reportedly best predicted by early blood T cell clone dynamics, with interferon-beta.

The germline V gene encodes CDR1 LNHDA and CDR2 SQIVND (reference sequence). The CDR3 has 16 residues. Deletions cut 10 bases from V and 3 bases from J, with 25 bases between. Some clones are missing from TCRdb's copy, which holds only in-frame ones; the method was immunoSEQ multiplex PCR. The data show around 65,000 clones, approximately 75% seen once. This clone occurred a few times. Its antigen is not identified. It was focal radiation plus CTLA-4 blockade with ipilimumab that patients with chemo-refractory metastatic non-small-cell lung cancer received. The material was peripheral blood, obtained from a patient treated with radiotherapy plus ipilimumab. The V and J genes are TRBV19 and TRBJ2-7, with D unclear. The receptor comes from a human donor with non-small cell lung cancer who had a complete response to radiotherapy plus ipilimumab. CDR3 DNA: TGTGCCATCCGGCGGAATAATTTGGTGGTAATCTACGAGCAGTACTTC. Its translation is CAIRRNNLVVIYEQYF.